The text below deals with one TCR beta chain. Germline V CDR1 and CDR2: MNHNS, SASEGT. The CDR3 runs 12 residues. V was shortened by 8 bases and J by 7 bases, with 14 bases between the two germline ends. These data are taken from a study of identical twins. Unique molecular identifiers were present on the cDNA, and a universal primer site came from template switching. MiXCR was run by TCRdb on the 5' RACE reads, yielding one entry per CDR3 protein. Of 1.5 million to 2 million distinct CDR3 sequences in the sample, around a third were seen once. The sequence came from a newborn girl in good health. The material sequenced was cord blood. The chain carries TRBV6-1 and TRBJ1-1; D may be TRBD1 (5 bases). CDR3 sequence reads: CASSLITGEAFF. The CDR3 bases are TGTGCCAGCTCGTTGATAACAGGTGAAGCTTTCTTT.